These 19 T cell receptor beta chains came from one sample sequenced in a study of tumor and adjacent non-tumor tissue in lung cancer (dated by TCRdb to the late 2010s). Receptors were amplified or captured by multiplex PCR. Sequenced on an Illumina HiSeq 2500. TCRbeta libraries were constructed through three rounds of nested PCR with primers (Table S4) according to protocols adapted from ARM-PCR. TCRdb reran the public reads through fastp at Q25 and MiXCR, keeping productive beta chains. Each CDR3 protein gets just one entry, which takes the most common genes and DNA from the rows behind it. For this sample there are some 84,000 distinct CDR3 sequences; around 59% appear just once. 15% of the sample lies in the top ten. RNA was isolated from bulk unsorted tissue, and RNA quality was assessed with a NanoDrop ND-1000 and an Agilent 2100. Sequenced input: lung tumor tissue. These receptors came from a man aged 65-85 years with non-small cell lung cancer.

There are a few counts of this clonotype. The V and J genes are TRBV20-1 and TRBJ2-3; D is undetermined. Deletions cut 6 bases from V and 8 bases from J, with 21 bases between. The CDR3 has 14 residues. Germline-derived CDR1 and CDR2 are DFQATT and SNEGSKA (reference sequence). CDR3: CSAVDQVLIGTQYF. In nucleotides, the CDR3 is TGCAGTGCGGTGGACCAAGTTTTGATTGGTACGCAGTATTTT.

A remark on this clonotype: Just one base apart from a much larger clone, this may be a read error. Since no conserved phenylalanine or tryptophan closes the CDR3, a read error is the likely cause. J is TRBJ2-7 and V is TRBV10-3; tentatively, D is TRBD2 (6 bases). The CDR3 extends over 15 amino acids. Trimming shortened V by 2 bases and J by 7 bases, and 18 bases separated the two germline ends. CDR1 is ENHRY and CDR2 is SYGVKD in the germline V gene. CDR3 region: CAISEVGGARGEQYI. The DNA for the CDR3 is TGTGCCATCAGTGAGGTCGGCGGGGCCCGGGGGGAGCAGTACATC.

The V and J genes are TRBV11-2 and TRBJ2-7; D is possibly TRBD2 (5 bases). Germline-derived CDR1 and CDR2 are SGHAT and FQNNGV. CDR3 length: 13 residues. Trimming took off 0 bases at V and 13 bases at J, with 16 bases between the two ends. In nucleotides, the CDR3 is TGTGCCAGCAGCTTAGATCCGGGGTACGGGCAATACTTC. Its translation: CASSLDPGYGQYF.

The J gene is TRBJ2-5, the V gene TRBV11-2; tentatively, D is TRBD2 (5 bases). The CDR3 totals 17 residues. Per the germline V gene, CDR1 is SGHAT and CDR2 is FQNNGV. The V end lost 1 base, the J end lost 5 bases, and 20 bases lay between the germline ends. CDR3 sequence (DNA): TGTGCCAGCAGCTTAGCCTCGGGCAGGAGCCCGGGGGAGACCCAGTACTTC. Amino acids: CASSLASGRSPGETQYF.

A note on this clonotype: This likely comes from a read error, as the CDR3 has no conserved phenylalanine or tryptophan at its end. The chain recombines TRBV11-2 with TRBJ2-5; possible D gene TRBD2, 5 bases. Trimming left V 5 bases short and J 7 bases short, with 17 bases between. This CDR3 comprises 14 residues. Germline V gene data show CDR1 as SGHAT and CDR2 as FQNNGV. CDR3 loop: CASSKAVRERTQYS. CDR3 bases: TGTGCCAGCAGCAAAGCGGTGAGAGAGAGGACCCAGTACTCC.

Details on this clonotype: One base away lies a much larger clone, so this may be a sequencing read error. The J gene is TRBJ2-5, the V gene TRBV6-5; a possible D gene is TRBD1 (5 bases). CDR1 and CDR2 (germline): MNHEY, SVGAGI. V was shortened by 6 bases and J by 2 bases, with 16 bases between the two germline ends. The CDR3 extends over 15 amino acids. In nucleotides, the CDR3 is TGTGCCAGCAGCCTCACAGATCAGGGACAAGAGACCCAGTACTTC. This codes for CASSLTDQGQETQYF.

This clonotype came up many times. The V and J genes are TRBV29-1 and TRBJ2-5; 9 bases line up with TRBD2. The CDR3 has 11 residues. V lost 5 bases and J lost 5; bases outside the gene matches: 0. Germline V CDR1 and CDR2: SQVTM, ANQGSEA. The CDR3 region is CSVLAGETQYF. The CDR3 DNA reads TGCAGCGTTCTAGCGGGGGAGACCCAGTACTTC.

In this sample, this clonotype turned up a few times. It is likely a read error, because the conserved phenylalanine at the end of the CDR3 is missing. The chain couples TRBV6-5 to TRBJ1-5; D is unresolved. Trimming cost V 4 bases and J 4 bases, with 11 bases left between them. This CDR3 spans 14 amino acids. Germline V gene sequence: CDR1 MNHEY, CDR2 SVGAGI. CDR3 protein: CASSWSRRNQPQHL. CDR3 nucleotides: TGTGCCAGCAGTTGGTCCAGAAGAAATCAGCCCCAGCATCTT.

Concerning this clonotype itself: A much larger clonotype is one base distant, so this may be a read error. This chain connects TRBV6-5 to TRBJ1-2; no definite D call. V lost 5 bases and J lost 0, with 16 bases in between. Germline values: CDR1 MNHEY, CDR2 SVGAGI. The CDR3 runs to 16 residues. The CDR3 loop reads CASSPAVVGTNYGYTF. The CDR3 DNA reads as TGTGCCAGCAGTCCCGCCGTGGTAGGGACTAACTATGGCTACACCTTC.

Comments on this clonotype: One end of the junction does not line up with germline, which may come from a read error. The rearrangement uses TRBV12-3 or TRBV12-4 and TRBJ2-7; 7 nucleotides line up with TRBD1. This CDR3 is built from 14 residues. This chain's CDR3 is CVSNGTHRGREQYF. Written as DNA, the CDR3 is TGTGTCAGCAATGGAACCCACAGGGGACGGGAGCAGTACTTC.

About this clonotype itself: Lacking the conserved final phenylalanine or tryptophan, this CDR3 likely reflects a read error. The limits of the CDR3 on the DNA are not certain, so only TCRdb's listed CDR3 is given. The chain joins TRBV10-1 to TRBJ2-1; the table gives TRBD2 as D, unverified against the DNA. In germline, CDR1 is WNHNN, CDR2 SYGVQD (reference sequence). The CDR3 extends over 14 residues, inclusive of both ends. The CDR3 is CASSYSGRKGEEFY.

V and J are TRBV11-2 and TRBJ2-7, with D tentatively TRBD2 (5 bases). This CDR3 comprises 15 residues. V lost 9 bases to trimming and J lost 0 bases, with 18 bases between them. CDR1 is SGHAT and CDR2 is FQNNGV in the germline V gene. CDR3 residues: CASGLVSGSSYEQYF. DNA for the CDR3: TGTGCCAGTGGCTTAGTTTCTGGGAGCTCCTACGAGCAGTACTTC.

A word on this clonotype: An end of the junction differs from the germline gene, which may be a read error. The chain combines TRBV6-2 or TRBV6-3 with TRBJ2-1; D call uncertain. The germline V gene encodes CDR1 MNHEY and CDR2 SVGEGT. This CDR3 spans 12 amino acids. CDR3 coding DNA: TGTGCCAGCAATTACCCGATAAATGAGCAGTTCTTC. As protein: CASNYPINEQFF.

A word on this clonotype: This clone may be a read error of a much larger clone one base away. This rearrangement joins TRBV19 to TRBJ2-3; a weak D match, TRBD2 (6 bases). The V end lost 7 bases, the J end lost 3 bases, and 20 bases lay between the germline ends. CDR3 length: 16 residues. Germline CDR1 is LNHDA and CDR2 is SQIVND (reference sequence). In DNA form, the CDR3 reads TGTGCCAGTAAATTTACTAGCAAAGCGCAAACAGATACGCAGTATTTT. Protein sequence: CASKFTSKAQTDTQYF.

With respect to this clonotype: At one end, the junction sequence differs from germline, possibly due to a read error. This sequence joins TRBV6-5 and TRBJ2-3, with 9 bases aligning to TRBD1. Germline CDR1 is MNHEY and CDR2 is SVGAGI. The CDR3 consists of 16 residues. The CDR3 DNA reads as TGTGCCAGCAGTCAGACCGGGACAGGGAGCACAGATATGCAGTATTTT. Residues: CASSQTGTGSTDMQYF.

The V gene is TRBV29-1, the J gene TRBJ2-7, with D perhaps TRBD1 (5 bases). The length of the CDR3 is 13 residues. The germline gives CDR1 SQVTM, CDR2 ANQGSEA. CDR3 sequence (DNA): TGCATCGCGATGACAGAACCCCGCTGCGAGCAGTACTTC. Its protein product is CIAMTEPRCEQYF.

Comments on this clonotype: Its ends do not fully match the called genes, so a read error is possible. The chain joins TRBV24-1 to TRBJ2-2; D perhaps matches TRBD2 (5 bases). This CDR3 has 13 residues. Germline V gene sequence: CDR1 KGHDR, CDR2 SFDVKD. CDR3 nucleotide sequence: TGTGCCACCAGTGACGAGTACACCGGGGAGCGGTTTTTT. It encodes CATSDEYTGERFF.

A note on this clonotype: Its ends do not fully match the called genes, so a read error is possible. The chain employs TRBV11-3 and TRBJ1-2; possible D gene TRBD1, 5 bases. CDR1 is SGHNT, CDR2 YENEEA, per germline. There are 13 residues in the CDR3. In nucleotides, the CDR3 is TGTACCAGCAGCTTTAGTGGGGGTGCGAGCTACAGCTTC. Protein: CTSSFSGGASYSF. Drawing the rest from reference TRBV11-3 and TRBJ1-2, the complete variable domain is EAGVVQSPRYKIIEKKQPVAFWCNPISGHNTLYWYLQNLGQGPELLIRYENEEAVDDSQLPKDRFSAERLKGVDSTLKIQPAELGDSAVYLCTSSFSGGASYSFGSGTRLTVV.

V gene TRBV5-1 combines with J gene TRBJ2-5, with D unresolved. The CDR3 runs to 11 residues. The germline V gene encodes CDR1 SGHRS and CDR2 YFSETQ. The CDR3 here is CISTLRETQYF. The CDR3 nucleotides read TGCATCAGCACCTTGAGGGAGACCCAGTACTTC.